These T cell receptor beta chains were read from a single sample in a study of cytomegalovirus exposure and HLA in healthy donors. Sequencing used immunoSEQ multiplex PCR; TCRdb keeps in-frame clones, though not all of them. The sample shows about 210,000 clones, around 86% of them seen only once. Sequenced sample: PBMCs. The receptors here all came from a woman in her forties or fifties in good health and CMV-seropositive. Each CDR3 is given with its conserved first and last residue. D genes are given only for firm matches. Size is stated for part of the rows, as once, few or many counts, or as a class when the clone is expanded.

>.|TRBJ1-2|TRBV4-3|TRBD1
TGCGCCAGCAGCCAAGGAGACCGAGGGACAGGGGTAGGCTACACCTTC
CASSQGDRGTGVGYTF
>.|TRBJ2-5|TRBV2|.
TGTGCCAGCAGTAACAGGTACCAAGAGACCCAGTACTTC
CASSNRYQETQYF
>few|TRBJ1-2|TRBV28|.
TGTGCCAGCAGTTTTCGAAACAGGGAATATGGCTACACCTTC
CASSFRNREYGYTF
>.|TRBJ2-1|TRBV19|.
TGTGCCAGTAGTACCCGGAGATTAGGCAATGAGCAGTTCTTC
CASSTRRLGNEQFF
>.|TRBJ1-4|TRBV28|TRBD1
TGTGCCAGCAGCGCAGGGGGGCGGAGGGCTTTTTTT
CASSAGGRRAFF
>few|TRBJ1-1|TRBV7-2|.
TGTGCCAGCAGAATAGATCAGGCTCACGCTTTCTTT
CASRIDQAHAFF
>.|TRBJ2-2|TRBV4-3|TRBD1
TGCGCCAGCAGCCAAGACCCTGGACAGGGGAACACCGGGGAGCTGTTTTTT
CASSQDPGQGNTGELFF
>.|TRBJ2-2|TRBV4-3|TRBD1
TGCGCCAGCAGCGGACAGGCTAAAACCGGGGAGCTGTTTTTT
CASSGQAKTGELFF
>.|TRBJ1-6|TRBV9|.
TGTGCCAGCAGCGTCGCCTATAATTCACCCCTCCACTTT
CASSVAYNSPLHF
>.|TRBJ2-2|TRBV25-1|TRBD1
TGTGCCAGCAGATCCCCCGGGACAGGGTCGGCCGGGGAGCTGTTTTTT
CASRSPGTGSAGELFF
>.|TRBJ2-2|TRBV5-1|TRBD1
TGCGCCAGCAGCTTGGTCCAGGGGGACACCGGGGAGCTGTTTTTT
CASSLVQGDTGELFF
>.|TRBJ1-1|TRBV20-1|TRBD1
TGCAGTACTAAAACAGGGGTGATAGCTTTCTTT
CSTKTGVIAFF
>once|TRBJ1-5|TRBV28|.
TGTGCCAGCCAAGAGCGGAGGATTGGGCTGGGTGGCAATCAGCCCCAGCATTTT
CASQERRIGLGGNQPQHF
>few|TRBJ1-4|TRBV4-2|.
TGTGCCAGCAGCCAAGATCTGGAGGAAAAACTGTTTTTT
CASSQDLEEKLFF
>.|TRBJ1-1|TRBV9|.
TGTGCCAGCAGCCCACCAGGGGCCGTGAACACTGAAGCTTTCTTT
CASSPPGAVNTEAFF
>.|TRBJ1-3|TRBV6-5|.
TGTGCCAGCAGGCCCTCAGGTTTTGGAAACACCATATATTTT
CASRPSGFGNTIYF
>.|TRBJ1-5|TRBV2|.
TGTGCCAGCAGTGGTGCAGGGGCCTATAGCAATCAGCCCCAGCATTTT
CASSGAGAYSNQPQHF
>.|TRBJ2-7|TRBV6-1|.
TGTGCCACCAGATCCCGGGACACTACCTACGAGCAGTACTTC
CATRSRDTTYEQYF
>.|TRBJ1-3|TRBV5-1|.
TGCGCCAGCAGCCCATCGACAGGACCCTCTGGAAACACCATATATTTT
CASSPSTGPSGNTIYF
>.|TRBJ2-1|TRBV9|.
TGTGCCAGCAGCGCCACGGGGGGCCCCGTATACAATGAGCAGTTCTTC
CASSATGGPVYNEQFF
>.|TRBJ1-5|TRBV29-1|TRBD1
TGCAGCGTTGAATCAGGGACAGTAGGTCAGCCCCAGCATTTT
CSVESGTVGQPQHF
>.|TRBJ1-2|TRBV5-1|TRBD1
TGCGCCAGCAGCTCAATATTTGGACAGGGGGAGAGAGGCTACACCTTC
CASSSIFGQGERGYTF
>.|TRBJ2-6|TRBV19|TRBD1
TGTGCCAGTAGCACAGGGGGCTTCTCTGGGGCCAACGTCCTGACTTTC
CASSTGGFSGANVLTF
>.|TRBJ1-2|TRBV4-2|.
TGTGCCAGCAGCCAAGATAGGGGTTCTAACTATGGCTACACCTTC
CASSQDRGSNYGYTF
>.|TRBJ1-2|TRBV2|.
TGTGCCAGCAGTGACCCGGCCGGCAGCGCCATATCGGCCTATGGCTACACCTTC
CASSDPAGSAISAYGYTF
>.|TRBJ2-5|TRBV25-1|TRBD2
TGTGCCAGCAGTGACCCTAGCGGGGGGGCTGGTGAGACCCAGTACTTC
CASSDPSGGAGETQYF
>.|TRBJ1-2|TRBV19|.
TGTGCCAGTAGTAAGGGGGACCTAGGCCATGGCTACACCTTC
CASSKGDLGHGYTF
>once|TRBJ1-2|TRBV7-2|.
TGTGCCAGCCGGGACACCAACTATCGTGGCTACACCTTC
CASRDTNYRGYTF
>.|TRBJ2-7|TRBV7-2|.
TGTGCCAGCAGCTCATCAGCCGGAGGCATCTACTACGAGCAGTACTTC
CASSSSAGGIYYEQYF
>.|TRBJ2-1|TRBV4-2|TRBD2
TGTGCCAGCAGCCAAGCCCTCGCGGGGGGGGGCAAGGGGCAGTTCTTC
CASSQALAGGGKGQFF
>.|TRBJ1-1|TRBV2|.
TGTGCCAGCAGTGAAGCCCAGAGGGCTTTCTTT
CASSEAQRAFF
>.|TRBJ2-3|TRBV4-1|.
TGCGCCAGCAGCCCCCCGGTCTTGGGGGGAGAAGATACGCAGTATTTT
CASSPPVLGGEDTQYF
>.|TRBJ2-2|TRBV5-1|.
TGCGCCAGCAGCTTGTCGGCAGGGGATACCGGGGAGCTGTTTTTT
CASSLSAGDTGELFF
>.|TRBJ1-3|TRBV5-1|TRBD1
TGCGCCAGCAGCCCGACAGGGGCCGACTCTGGAAACACCATATATTTT
CASSPTGADSGNTIYF
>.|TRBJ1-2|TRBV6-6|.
TGTGCCAGCAGGCCGGACAGTGCTAACTATGGCTACACCTTC
CASRPDSANYGYTF
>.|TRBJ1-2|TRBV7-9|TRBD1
TGTGCCAGCAGCTTACGGGCCGGGACAGGGGGCTTGTATGGCTACACCTTC
CASSLRAGTGGLYGYTF
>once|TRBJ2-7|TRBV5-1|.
TGCGCCAGCAGCCTCTCCGGGGGGCTCTCCTACGAGCAGTACTTC
CASSLSGGLSYEQYF
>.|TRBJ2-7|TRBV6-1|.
TGTGCCAGCAGTGGGACAGAGACCTACGAGCAGTACTTC
CASSGTETYEQYF
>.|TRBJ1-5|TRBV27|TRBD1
TGTGCCAGCAGTTTATCGGCCAGGGGGCTTGTTCAGCCCCAGCATTTT
CASSLSARGLVQPQHF
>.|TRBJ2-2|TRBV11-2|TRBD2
TGTGCCAGCAGCTTAGGTCGGGGGGTCGGGGAGCTGTTTTTT
CASSLGRGVGELFF
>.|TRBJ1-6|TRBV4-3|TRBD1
TGCGCCAGCGGCAGGGGGATTGAGAATTCACCCCTCCACTTT
CASGRGIENSPLHF
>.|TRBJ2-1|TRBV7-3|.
TGTGCCAGCAGCCCACAACGAGGGCATGAGCAGTTCTTC
CASSPQRGHEQFF